A single sample is the source of the 7 T cell receptor beta chains below, sequenced in a study of cytomegalovirus exposure and HLA in healthy donors. The PCR used 60 Vbeta and 13 Jbeta primers. Profiled with immunoSEQ multiplex PCR; TCRdb holds only in-frame clones, not every one. The repertoire holds approximately 150,000 clones, with about 75% as singletons. Sequenced sample: PBMCs. These receptors originate from a male donor in good health and CMV-seronegative.

This clone has more than one count but fewer than ten. J is TRBJ2-1 and V is TRBV5-3; TRBD2 matches at 8 bases. TRBV5-3 is known as an ORF, though its function is uncertain. Trimming at V came to 2 bases and at J to 4 bases, leaving 8 bases not matched to a gene. The CDR3 is made up of 16 amino acids. CDR3 nucleotide sequence: TGTGCCAGAAGCTTTTCGACTAGCGAGTCATACAATGAGCAGTTCTTC. This encodes CARSFSTSESYNEQFF.

V is TRBV15 and J is TRBJ2-7, with a weak D call TRBD1 (5 bases). CDR3 length equals 16 residues. Germline loops: CDR1 LNHNV, CDR2 YYDKDF (reference sequence). With 3 bases removed from V and 3 bases from J, the gap between germline ends came to 18 bases. The CDR3 DNA reads as TGTGCCACCAGCAGGCATAGGACACAAAAGGGCTACGAGCAGTACTTC. This encodes CATSRHRTQKGYEQYF.

V gene TRBV6-5 combines with J gene TRBJ2-1; D gene uncertain. Germline CDR1 reads MNHEY; CDR2 reads SVGAGI. The CDR3 spans 13 residues. Trimming stripped 6 bases from V and 13 bases from J, with 19 bases between. CDR3 in DNA: TGTGCCAGCAGCCCGAGACTCCCCGAACAACAGTTCTTC. Protein sequence: CASSPRLPEQQFF.

This chain links TRBV5-1 with TRBJ2-7; 9 bases are a match to TRBD1. The CDR3 length is 15 residues. Per the germline V gene, CDR1 is SGHRS and CDR2 is YFSETQ. V was clipped by 4 bases and J by 4 bases; unmatched bases: 9. As DNA, the CDR3 is TGCGCCAGCAGCGAAGCCGGGACAGGGATATACGAGCAGTACTTC. Translating gives CASSEAGTGIYEQYF.

DNA for the CDR3: TGTGCCAGCAGCCAAAGGACTGGGGCTGGAAACACCATATATTTT. Amino acids: CASSQRTGAGNTIYF. The rearrangement links TRBV14 to TRBJ1-3; no firm D call. This CDR3 has 15 residues. Germline-derived CDR1 and CDR2 are SGHDN and FVKESK. V shed 2 bases and J shed 2 bases, with 10 bases lying between them.

The rearrangement joins TRBV4-1 to TRBJ2-1; D possibly corresponds to TRBD1 (5 bases). CDR1 is MGHRA and CDR2 is YSYEKL in the germline V gene. This CDR3 contains 15 residues. With 0 bases removed from V and 8 bases from J, the gap between germline ends came to 14 bases. The CDR3 sequence is CASSQEMGQGYEQFF. The CDR3 DNA reads TGCGCCAGCAGCCAAGAAATGGGGCAGGGCTATGAGCAGTTCTTC.

The chain links TRBV27 to TRBJ2-3; 8 positions match TRBD2. Unmatched junction bases numbered 17, after V lost 7 bases and J lost 5 bases. This CDR3 region has 17 residues. CDR1 MNHEY and CDR2 SMNVEV come from the germline V gene (reference sequence). CDR3 sequence: CASNERSRGGTGDTQYF. CDR3 DNA sequence: TGTGCCAGCAATGAGAGGAGTCGGGGGGGCACCGGAGATACGCAGTATTTT.